A single sample gave rise to the 27 T cell receptor beta chains below, sequenced in a study of T cells in Graves' hyperthyroidism and ophthalmopathy (dated by TCRdb to 2018 to 2020). Library preparation was by multiplex PCR. TCRdb names Illumina HiSeq 2000 as the instrument used. The TCR beta CDR3 regions were amplified from RNA transcripts. The TCR CDR3 was subjected to a first round of RT-PCR using the HTBI primer set and the Qiagen OneStep RT-PCR kit. TCRdb reprocessed the public reads (quality trimming at Q25 with fastp, clone calling with MiXCR) and kept in-frame beta chains. Every distinct CDR3 protein forms one entry, paired with its most common genes and DNA. In this sample the table shows around 270,000 distinct CDR3 sequences, approximately 18% of which occur a single time. The biggest ten clones account for about 35% of the sample. The source material was blood. These receptors were obtained from a man aged 50-60 years with Graves' ophthalmopathy.

In this sample, this clonotype turned up a few times. CDR3 loop: CASSRDTFTGELFF. As DNA, the CDR3 is TGTGCCAGCAGCAGGGACACATTCACCGGGGAGCTGTTTTTT. The rearrangement joins TRBV6-4 to TRBJ2-2; the D gene is possibly TRBD1 (6 bases). V was trimmed by 6 bases and J by 4 bases, leaving 12 bases between them. The CDR3 consists of 14 residues. Germline CDR1 and CDR2: MRHNA and SNTAGT.

This CDR3 reads CASSLILAGGVNEQFF. CDR3 in DNA: TGTGCCAGTAGCCTGATTCTAGCGGGAGGCGTCAATGAGCAGTTCTTC. This chain joins TRBV19 and TRBJ2-1, with 11 bases lining up with TRBD2. Trimming at V came to 6 bases and at J to 6 bases, leaving 10 bases not matched to a gene. CDR1 and CDR2 (germline): LNHDA, SQIVND (reference sequence). CDR3 size: 16 residues.

The chain joins TRBV6-1 to TRBJ1-1, with D unclear. Germline V gives CDR1 MNHNS, CDR2 SASEGT. Trimming cost V 4 bases and J 0 bases, with 12 bases left between them. The CDR3 spans 15 residues. The CDR3 reads CASSAIDTMNTEAFF. The CDR3 nucleotides are TGTGCCAGCAGTGCTATCGACACAATGAACACTGAAGCTTTCTTT.

This clonotype was picked up many times. The V call is TRBV5-1, the J call TRBJ2-7; 7 nucleotides match TRBD1. CDR1 is SGHRS, CDR2 YFSETQ, per germline. The length of the CDR3 is 14 residues. With V trimmed by 2 bases and J by 2 bases, 4 bases remained unmatched. This chain's CDR3 is CASSLSRGTYEQYF. The CDR3 nucleotides are TGCGCCAGCAGCTTAAGCAGGGGGACCTACGAGCAGTACTTC. The full variable domain, rest sourced from reference TRBV5-1 and TRBJ2-7, is KAGVTQTPRYLIKTRGQQVTLSCSPISGHRSVSWYQQTPGQGLQFLFEYFSETQRNKGNFPGRFSGRQFSNSRSEMNVSTLELGDSALYLCASSLSRGTYEQYFGPGTRLTVT.

V gene TRBV19 combines with J gene TRBJ1-2; D is uncertain. V lost 9 bases and J 3 bases, leaving 11 bases between the germline ends. This CDR3 comprises 12 residues. Germline lookup yields CDR1 LNHDA and CDR2 SQIVND (reference sequence). The CDR3 is CASVGFYYGYTF. DNA of the CDR3: TGTGCCAGCGTAGGGTTTTACTATGGCTACACCTTC.

The rearrangement joins TRBV19 to TRBJ1-5, with 7 bases matching TRBD1. CDR1 and CDR2 from the germline V gene are LNHDA and SQIVND (reference sequence). V lost 3 bases, J lost 0 bases, and 2 bases stayed unmatched. This CDR3 spans 15 amino acids. CDR3: CASSIQGGSNQPQHF. DNA of the CDR3: TGTGCCAGTAGTATCCAGGGGGGTAGCAATCAGCCCCAGCATTTT.

This clonotype has only a few counts. The gene calls are TRBV27 and TRBJ1-5; the match to TRBD1 covers 10 bases. Trimming removed 10 bases from V and 4 bases from J; junction bases left unmatched: 4. CDR3 length equals 13 residues. CDR1 and CDR2 from the germline V gene are MNHEY and SMNVEV (reference sequence). In DNA, the CDR3 is TGTGCCACCCAGGGACAGGGGAATCAGCCCCAGCATTTT. As protein: CATQGQGNQPQHF.

This clonotype was detected only a few times. This rearrangement joins TRBV29-1 to TRBJ2-7, with D perhaps matching TRBD2 (5 bases). The CDR3 runs 14 residues. From germline, CDR1 is SQVTM and CDR2 ANQGSEA. Trimming cost V 2 bases and J 1 base, with 12 bases left between them. The CDR3 here is CSVELSGGSYEQYF. The CDR3 DNA reads TGCAGCGTTGAACTGTCAGGAGGTTCCTACGAGCAGTACTTC.

This clonotype was recorded many times. The J gene is TRBJ2-7, the V gene TRBV11-2; the D gene is possibly TRBD2 (5 bases). This CDR3 contains 14 residues. V lost 1 base, J lost 5 bases, and 12 bases lay in between. Germline V gene lookup returns CDR1 SGHAT and CDR2 FQNNGV. The CDR3 sequence: CASSLVGLQDEQYF. The CDR3 nucleotides are TGTGCCAGCAGCTTAGTAGGACTCCAAGACGAGCAGTACTTC.

This clonotype was detected ten times or more. The chain links TRBV3-1 to TRBJ2-7; D gene uncertain. Germline CDR1 reads LGHDT; CDR2 reads YNNKEL (reference sequence). This CDR3 spans 12 amino acids. Trimming left V 1 base short and J 7 bases short, with 8 bases between. CDR3 sequence: CASSQARAEQYF. The DNA for the CDR3 is TGTGCCAGCAGCCAAGCGCGTGCGGAGCAGTACTTC.

In nucleotides, the CDR3 is TGTGCCAGCAGCTTAGAGGGGGACAGTGAAGCTTTCTTT. It specifies CASSLEGDSEAFF. This chain links TRBV7-2 with TRBJ1-1, with 7 positions matching TRBD1. V trimming: 1 base; J trimming: 7 bases; junction bases outside the gene matches: 3. Germline V gene sequence: CDR1 SGHTA, CDR2 FQGNSA. This CDR3 region has 13 residues.

This clonotype came up a few times. The chain carries TRBV14 and TRBJ2-1; the match to TRBD1 covers 7 bases. V lost 6 bases, J lost 3 bases, and 8 bases stayed unmatched. Germline CDR1 reads SGHDN; CDR2 reads FVKESK. This CDR3 region has 15 residues. CDR3 region: CASRPAGTDYNEQFF. As DNA, the CDR3 is TGTGCCAGCAGGCCGGCCGGGACAGACTACAATGAGCAGTTCTTC.

The V gene is TRBV6-1, the J gene TRBJ2-5, with 11 bases aligning to TRBD1. Germline CDR1 reads MNHNS; CDR2 reads SASEGT. The J segment lost 2 bases and the V segment lost 5 bases, leaving 4 bases of the junction unmatched. This CDR3 has 15 residues. The CDR3 nucleotides read TGTGCCAGCAGTTTGGACAGGGGGCCTCAAGAGACCCAGTACTTC. Residues: CASSLDRGPQETQYF.

In its sample, this clonotype was seen many times. The chain carries TRBV20-1 and TRBJ1-5; the D is unclear. Germline assignment: CDR1 DFQATT and CDR2 SNEGSKA (reference sequence). V lost 6 bases and J lost 0, with 6 bases in between. The CDR3 extends over 12 amino acids. CDR3 amino acids: CSAGDSNQPQHF. CDR3 nucleotide sequence: TGCAGTGCCGGGGATAGCAATCAGCCCCAGCATTTT.

The rearrangement links TRBV27 to TRBJ2-3; 8 bases align to TRBD2. The CDR3 covers 17 residues. CDR1 is MNHEY and CDR2 is SMNVEV in the germline V gene (reference sequence). V shed 5 bases and J 1 base; nucleotides not matched to a gene: 11. As DNA, the CDR3 is TGTGCCAGCAGTCCCTACTCAAGCGGGAGCGGCACAGATACGCAGTATTTT. Translated, it gives CASSPYSSGSGTDTQYF.

The chain is built from TRBV6-4 and TRBJ2-1; D might be TRBD2 (6 bases). The CDR3 sequence is 14 residues long. The V and J ends lost 3 bases and 2 bases respectively, with 8 bases between them. Germline loops: CDR1 MRHNA, CDR2 SNTAGT. The CDR3 protein is CASSEGLPYNEQFF. CDR3 sequence (DNA): TGTGCCAGCAGTGAAGGACTACCCTACAATGAGCAGTTCTTC.

This clonotype showed up just once. The V gene is TRBV28, the J gene TRBJ1-3, with D unresolved. CDR1 is MDHEN and CDR2 is SYDVKM in the germline V gene. CDR3 size: 12 residues. V was cut by 3 bases and J by 4 bases, with 4 bases left in between. The CDR3 spells CASSFRGNTIYF. In DNA, the CDR3 is TGTGCCAGCAGTTTTCGAGGAAACACCATATATTTT. Combining the CDR3 with reference TRBV28 and TRBJ1-3 gives the whole variable domain DVKVTQSSRYLVKRTGEKVFLECVQDMDHENMFWYRQDPGLGLRLIYFSYDVKMKEKGDIPEGYSVSREKKERFSLILESASTNQTSMYLCASSFRGNTIYFGEGSWLTVV.

This clonotype was seen ten or more times. The genes are TRBV28 and TRBJ2-7; 10 positions match TRBD1. This CDR3 has 15 amino acids. Looked up from germline, CDR1 is MDHEN and CDR2 is SYDVKM. With V trimmed by 4 bases and J by 4 bases, 7 bases remained unmatched. CDR3 sequence: CASSSFRDRGYEQYF. The CDR3 DNA reads as TGTGCCAGCAGTTCGTTTAGGGACAGGGGATACGAGCAGTACTTC.

This clonotype was recorded at least ten times. The gene calls are TRBV2 and TRBJ2-2; 8 bases fit TRBD1. J gave up 0 bases and V 6 bases, and 3 bases lay outside the gene matches. CDR1 SNHLY and CDR2 FYNNEI come from the germline V gene. There are 15 residues in the CDR3. CDR3 sequence: CASRRDRSNTGELFF. DNA for the CDR3: TGTGCCAGCAGACGGGACAGGTCGAACACCGGGGAGCTGTTTTTT.

The V gene is TRBV10-2, the J gene TRBJ1-5; 8 nucleotides match TRBD1. Unmatched junction bases numbered 6, after V lost 6 bases and J lost 5 bases. The CDR3 loop spans 14 amino acids. From germline, CDR1 is WSHSY and CDR2 SAAADI. CDR3: CASSGGQDDQPQHF. In DNA form, the CDR3 reads TGCGCCAGCAGCGGGGGACAGGACGATCAGCCCCAGCATTTT.

This clonotype has just a few counts. CDR3 region: CASSQSFRDTDTQYF. CDR3 bases: TGTGCCAGCAGCCAAAGCTTCCGGGACACAGATACGCAGTATTTT. The gene calls are TRBV11-2 and TRBJ2-3; TRBD2 might be the D (5 bases). Per germline, CDR1 SGHAT and CDR2 FQNNGV. Trimming took off 5 bases at V and 2 bases at J, with 14 bases between the two ends. This CDR3 spans 15 amino acids. The entire variable domain, with the rest obtained from reference TRBV11-2 and TRBJ2-3, is as follows: EAGVAQSPRYKIIEKRQSVAFWCNPISGHATLYWYQQILGQGPKLLIQFQNNGVVDDSQLPKDRFSAERLKGVDSTLKIQPAKLEDSAVYLCASSQSFRDTDTQYFGPGTRLTVL.

The DNA of the CDR3 is TGTGCCTGGAGTAGTAGCACGGACTACGAGCAGTACTTC. Its translation: CAWSSSTDYEQYF. The genes are TRBV30 and TRBJ2-7, with D unresolved. CDR1 is GTSNPN, CDR2 SVGIG, per germline (reference sequence). V lost 2 bases and J lost 3, with 11 bases in between. The CDR3 totals 13 residues.

This clonotype was counted a few times. The chain combines TRBV5-5 with TRBJ2-5; maybe TRBD1 (6 bases). Trimming left V 3 bases short and J 5 bases short, with 14 bases between. Germline CDR1 SGHKS, CDR2 YYEKEE (reference sequence). The CDR3 has 14 amino acids. CDR3 protein: CASSYQQGGETQYF. CDR3 sequence (DNA): TGTGCCAGCAGCTACCAACAGGGTGGGGAGACCCAGTACTTC. The entire variable domain, with the rest obtained from reference TRBV5-5 and TRBJ2-5, is as follows: DAGVTQSPTHLIKTRGQQVTLRCSPISGHKSVSWYQQVLGQGPQFIFQYYEKEERGRGNFPDRFSARQFPNYSSELNVNALLLGDSALYLCASSYQQGGETQYFGPGTRLLVL.

The J gene is TRBJ2-7, the V gene TRBV7-9, with D perhaps matching TRBD1 or TRBD2 (7 bases each). CDR1 and CDR2 from the germline V gene are SEHNR and FQNEAQ (reference sequence). This CDR3 region has 16 residues. V was cut by 5 bases and J by 0 bases, with 17 bases left in between. In nucleotides, the CDR3 is TGTGCCAGCAGCCCAGGGGGGGGGCCATTCTCCTACGAGCAGTACTTC. Amino acids: CASSPGGGPFSYEQYF.

The genes are TRBV2 and TRBJ2-7; TRBD2 matches 7 bases. The length of the CDR3 is 15 residues. Germline V gives CDR1 SNHLY, CDR2 FYNNEI. The V and J ends lost 3 bases and 0 bases, in that order; junction bases with no gene match: 5. This CDR3 reads CASSETSWSSYEQYF. CDR3 coding DNA: TGTGCCAGCAGTGAGACTAGCTGGAGCTCCTACGAGCAGTACTTC.

The rearrangement uses TRBV19 and TRBJ2-1; 8 nucleotides align to TRBD1. Unmatched junction bases numbered 6, after V lost 1 base and J lost 7 bases. The CDR3 loop spans 15 amino acids. CDR1 and CDR2 (germline): LNHDA, SQIVND (reference sequence). CDR3: CASSIAAGGRNEQFF. The CDR3 nucleotides are TGTGCCAGTAGTATAGCGGCAGGGGGCCGGAATGAGCAGTTCTTC.

The rearrangement links TRBV7-8 to TRBJ2-7; 10 bases agree with TRBD1. From germline, CDR1 is SGHVS and CDR2 FQNEAQ. This CDR3 contains 16 residues. V shed 5 bases and J 5 bases; nucleotides not matched to a gene: 12. CDR3 sequence: CASSPSRQGARNEQYF. The CDR3 DNA reads as TGTGCCAGCAGCCCAAGCAGACAGGGGGCGAGAAACGAGCAGTACTTC.